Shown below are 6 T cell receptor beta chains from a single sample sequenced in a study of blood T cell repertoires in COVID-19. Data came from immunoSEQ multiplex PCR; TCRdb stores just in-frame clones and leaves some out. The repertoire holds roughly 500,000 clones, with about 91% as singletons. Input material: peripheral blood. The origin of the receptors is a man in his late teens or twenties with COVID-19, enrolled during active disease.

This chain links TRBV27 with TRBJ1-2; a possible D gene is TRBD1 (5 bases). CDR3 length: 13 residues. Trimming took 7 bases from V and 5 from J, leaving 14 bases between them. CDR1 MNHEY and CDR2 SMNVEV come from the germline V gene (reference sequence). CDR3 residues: CASTTPGSYGYTF. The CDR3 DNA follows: TGTGCCAGCACGACCCCAGGGTCATATGGCTACACCTTC.

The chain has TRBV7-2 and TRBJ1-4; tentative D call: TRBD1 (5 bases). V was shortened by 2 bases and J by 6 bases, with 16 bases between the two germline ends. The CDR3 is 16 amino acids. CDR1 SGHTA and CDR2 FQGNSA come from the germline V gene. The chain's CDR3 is CASSLYPGVGDEKLFF. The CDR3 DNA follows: TGTGCCAGCAGCTTATACCCGGGGGTCGGTGATGAAAAACTGTTTTTT.

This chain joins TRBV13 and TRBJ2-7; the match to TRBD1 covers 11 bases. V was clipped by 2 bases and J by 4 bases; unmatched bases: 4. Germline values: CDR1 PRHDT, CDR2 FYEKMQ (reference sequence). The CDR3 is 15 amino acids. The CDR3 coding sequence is TGTGCCAGCAGCTTATGGGACAGGGGGAGGTACGAGCAGTACTTC. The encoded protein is CASSLWDRGRYEQYF.

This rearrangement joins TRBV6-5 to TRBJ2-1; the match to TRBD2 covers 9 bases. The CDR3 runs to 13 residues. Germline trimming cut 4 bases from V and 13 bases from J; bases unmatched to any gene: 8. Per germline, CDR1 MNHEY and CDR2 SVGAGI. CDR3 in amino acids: CASSFGMGLAQFF. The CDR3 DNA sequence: TGTGCCAGCAGTTTCGGAATGGGACTAGCTCAGTTCTTC.

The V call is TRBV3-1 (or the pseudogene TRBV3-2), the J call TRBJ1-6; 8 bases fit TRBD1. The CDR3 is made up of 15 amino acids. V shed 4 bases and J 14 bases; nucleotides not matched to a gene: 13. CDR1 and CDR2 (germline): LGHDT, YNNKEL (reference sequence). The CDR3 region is CASSRPGTGLLTLHF. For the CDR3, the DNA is TGTGCCAGCAGCCGCCCCGGGACAGGCCTTCTGACCCTCCACTTT.

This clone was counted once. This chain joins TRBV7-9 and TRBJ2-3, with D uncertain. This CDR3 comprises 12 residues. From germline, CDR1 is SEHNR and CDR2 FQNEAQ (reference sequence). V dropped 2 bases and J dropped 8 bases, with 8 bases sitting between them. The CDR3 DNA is TGTGCCAGCAGCTTATCTTACGGTACGCAGTATTTT. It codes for CASSLSYGTQYF.